One and the same sample provided the 20 T cell receptor beta chains below, sequenced in a study of blood T cell repertoires in COVID-19. TCRdb's table, derived via immunoSEQ multiplex PCR, lists solely in-frame clones and lacks some. The sample lists about 88,000 clones; roughly nine tenths were seen once. Sequenced: peripheral blood. The source is a male donor with acute or convalescent COVID-19.

The rearrangement uses TRBV12-3 or TRBV12-4 and TRBJ1-2; possibly TRBD1 for D (5 bases). Trimming removed 6 bases at V and 2 bases at J, with 10 bases between. The CDR3 is 13 amino acids. The CDR3 nucleotides read TGTGCCAGCAGCCAGGGTCCCAACTATGGCTACACCTTC. It translates to CASSQGPNYGYTF.

V gene TRBV6-5 combines with J gene TRBJ1-2, with a possible D match to TRBD1 (5 bases). V was trimmed by 2 bases and J by 3 bases, leaving 13 bases between them. This CDR3 comprises 15 residues. Germline-derived CDR1 and CDR2 are MNHEY and SVGAGI. The CDR3 protein is CASSYSREGHYGYTF. The CDR3 DNA sequence: TGTGCCAGCAGTTACAGCAGGGAGGGACACTATGGCTACACCTTC.

The J gene is TRBJ2-1, the V gene TRBV6-5; 9 bases line up with TRBD1. V was clipped by 0 bases and J by 4 bases; unmatched bases: 4. Germline V gene data show CDR1 as MNHEY and CDR2 as SVGAGI. This CDR3 region has 16 residues. This CDR3 reads CASSYSTGGPYNEQFF. CDR3 nucleotides: TGTGCCAGCAGTTACTCCACAGGGGGCCCGTACAATGAGCAGTTCTTC.

The chain carries TRBV6-6 and TRBJ1-3; no definite D call. This CDR3 is built from 15 residues. V was trimmed by 2 bases and J by 0 bases, leaving 8 bases between them. Germline lookup yields CDR1 MNHNY and CDR2 SVGAGI (reference sequence). CDR3: CASSYNSGSGNTIYF. DNA for the CDR3: TGTGCCAGCAGTTACAATTCCGGCTCTGGAAACACCATATATTTT.

This chain links TRBV6-4 with TRBJ2-2; D unresolved. The CDR3 has 17 residues. Deletions cut 0 bases from V and 3 bases from J, with 14 bases between. CDR1 and CDR2 (germline): MRHNA, SNTAGT. This chain's CDR3 is CASSDSNYGSDTGELFF. The CDR3 coding sequence is TGTGCCAGCAGTGACTCGAATTACGGTTCGGACACCGGGGAGCTGTTTTTT.

This chain connects TRBV7-2 to TRBJ2-1; D might be TRBD1 (6 bases). The CDR3 contains 15 residues. Germline assignment: CDR1 SGHTA and CDR2 FQGNSA. V dropped 5 bases and J dropped 0 bases, with 11 bases sitting between them. The CDR3 coding sequence is TGTGCCAGCAGCCCAGGACAGATCTCCTACAATGAGCAGTTCTTC. It translates to CASSPGQISYNEQFF.

The table lists this clone with a few counts. This chain connects TRBV10-3 to TRBJ1-5, with a tentative D call TRBD1 (5 bases). This CDR3 region has 13 residues. Trimming cost V 8 bases and J 3 bases, with 11 bases left between them. Germline V gene data show CDR1 as ENHRY and CDR2 as SYGVKD. The CDR3 DNA sequence: TGTGCCATCGCGACAGAAACCAATCAGCCCCAGCATTTT. This sequence encodes CAIATETNQPQHF.

The chain has TRBV7-2 and TRBJ1-2, with D maybe TRBD1 (5 bases). Germline V gene lookup returns CDR1 SGHTA and CDR2 FQGNSA. The CDR3 extends over 16 amino acids. V was clipped by 5 bases and J by 8 bases, with 24 bases between them. This CDR3 is CASSPPRQGGRVGYTF. Here the CDR3 DNA reads TGTGCCAGCAGCCCGCCCCGTCAGGGAGGGAGAGTAGGCTACACCTTC.

The CDR3 DNA is TGTGCCAGCAGCCATGGCAGGTTCTACACTGAAGCTTTCTTT. This sequence encodes CASSHGRFYTEAFF. J is TRBJ1-1 and V is TRBV14, with D hard to call. The germline gives CDR1 SGHDN, CDR2 FVKESK. V lost 3 bases and J lost 3, with 11 bases in between. CDR3 length equals 14 residues.

In this sample, this clone turned up a few times. The chain is built from TRBV23-1 and TRBJ1-2; TRBD1 agrees at 8 bases. TRBV23-1 counts as an open reading frame of uncertain function. Unmatched junction bases numbered 16, after V lost 2 bases and J lost 8 bases. This CDR3 is 17 amino acids long. DNA for the CDR3: TGCGCCAGCAGTCAACCCCCCCATCTCGACAGGGGAGGAGGCTACACCTTC. As protein: CASSQPPHLDRGGGYTF.

This clone was seen a few times. The gene calls are TRBV6-5 and TRBJ1-6, with D tentatively TRBD1 (6 bases). The V and J ends lost 5 bases and 6 bases respectively, with 14 bases between them. In germline, CDR1 is MNHEY, CDR2 SVGAGI. This CDR3 region has 15 residues. In DNA form, the CDR3 reads TGTGCCAGCAGTCCCCTGTTGGGGGCTAATTCACCCCTCCACTTT. Protein sequence: CASSPLLGANSPLHF.

V gene TRBV10-3 combines with J gene TRBJ1-2; 7 bases align to TRBD1. This CDR3 is built from 14 residues. Per the germline V gene, CDR1 is ENHRY and CDR2 is SYGVKD. The V gene end was trimmed by 6 bases and the J gene end by 4 bases; junction bases not matched to a gene: 8. The CDR3 DNA reads TGTGCCATCAGGGAAGACAGGGAACCCTATGGCTACACCTTC. This translates into CAIREDREPYGYTF.

This clone came up a few times. The chain couples TRBV2 to TRBJ1-1; TRBD1 might be the D (6 bases). CDR3 length equals 16 residues. V lost 6 bases and J lost 2, with 19 bases in between. Germline CDR1 and CDR2: SNHLY and FYNNEI. The CDR3 region is CASSSLSGVANTEAFF. The CDR3, as DNA: TGTGCCAGCAGCTCCCTTTCAGGGGTTGCCAACACTGAAGCTTTCTTT. The full variable domain, completed using reference TRBV2 and TRBJ1-1, is EPEVTQTPSHQVTQMGQEVILRCVPISNHLYFYWYRQILGQKVEFLVSFYNNEISEKSEIFDDQFSVERPDGSNFTLKIRSTKLEDSAMYFCASSSLSGVANTEAFFGQGTRLTVV.

This clone was recorded only once. The gene calls are TRBV7-9 and TRBJ1-5, with D unclear. The ends were cut back, 4 bases at V and 6 bases at J, with 13 bases in the middle. This CDR3 contains 14 residues. Germline CDR1 is SEHNR and CDR2 is FQNEAQ (reference sequence). CDR3: CASSSPGEGQPQHF. The CDR3 DNA sequence: TGTGCCAGCAGCTCCCCCGGGGAGGGTCAGCCCCAGCATTTT.

The chain couples TRBV24-1 to TRBJ2-2, with a tentative D call TRBD2 (5 bases). From germline, CDR1 is KGHDR and CDR2 SFDVKD. The CDR3 totals 13 residues. The V end was cut by 7 bases, the J end by 4 bases, with 9 bases between. The CDR3: CATRGAGTGELFF. Written as DNA, the CDR3 is TGTGCCACCAGGGGCGCGGGCACCGGGGAGCTGTTTTTT.

The chain is built from TRBV6-4 and TRBJ2-3, with no clear D. Per the germline V gene, CDR1 is MRHNA and CDR2 is SNTAGT. V was cut by 8 bases and J by 4 bases, with 13 bases left in between. This CDR3 contains 13 residues. The CDR3 DNA reads as TGTGCCAGCGCGAAGTCTACGGCAGATACGCAGTATTTT. Translated: CASAKSTADTQYF.

This chain links TRBV9 with TRBJ1-6; D is ambiguous. This CDR3 contains 17 residues. Trimming removed 0 bases at V and 3 bases at J, with 13 bases between. The germline V gene encodes CDR1 SGDLS and CDR2 YYNGEE. CDR3 nucleotides: TGTGCCAGCAGCGTAGAACCCAGCAGGTACTATAATTCACCCCTCCACTTT. It codes for CASSVEPSRYYNSPLHF.

V gene TRBV7-3 combines with J gene TRBJ2-3, with 9 nucleotides matching TRBD2. V was clipped by 2 bases and J by 5 bases; unmatched bases: 8. The germline V gene encodes CDR1 SGHTA and CDR2 FQGTGA. The CDR3 loop spans 16 amino acids. The CDR3 loop reads CASSLVRGGSGDTQYF. Here the CDR3 DNA reads TGTGCCAGCAGCTTAGTGCGGGGGGGCTCCGGAGATACGCAGTATTTT.

V usage is TRBV19 and J usage is TRBJ1-2; unclear D gene. The length of the CDR3 is 12 residues. Germline CDR1 reads LNHDA; CDR2 reads SQIVND (reference sequence). With 7 bases removed from V and 3 bases from J, the gap between germline ends came to 9 bases. Written as DNA, the CDR3 is TGTGCCAGTAACCCCGGGGACTATGGCTACACCTTC. It specifies CASNPGDYGYTF.

The genes are TRBV19 and TRBJ2-7; 7 bases align to TRBD2. Germline V gene data show CDR1 as LNHDA and CDR2 as SQIVND (reference sequence). The CDR3 has 14 residues. V was pared by 5 bases and J by 3 bases, with 7 bases of the junction left unmatched. The CDR3 region is CASSAGDRVYEQYF. The DNA for the CDR3 is TGTGCCAGTAGTGCGGGGGACCGAGTCTACGAGCAGTACTTC.